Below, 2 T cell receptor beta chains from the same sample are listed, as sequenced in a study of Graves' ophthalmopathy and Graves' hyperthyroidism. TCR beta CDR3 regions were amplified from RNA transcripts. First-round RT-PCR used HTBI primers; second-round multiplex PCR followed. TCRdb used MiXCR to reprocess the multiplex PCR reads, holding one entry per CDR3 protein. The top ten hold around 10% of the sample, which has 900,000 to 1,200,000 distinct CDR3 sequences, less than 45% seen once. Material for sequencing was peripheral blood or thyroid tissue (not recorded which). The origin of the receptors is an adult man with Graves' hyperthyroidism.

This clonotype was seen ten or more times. DNA for the CDR3: TGCGCCAGCAGCTTGCCCGACAGGGCTGGCTACACCTTC. Its protein is CASSLPDRAGYTF. The V and J genes are TRBV5-1 and TRBJ1-2; 7 nucleotides match TRBD1. Germline loops: CDR1 SGHRS, CDR2 YFSETQ. The CDR3 totals 13 residues. V shed 1 base and J 7 bases; nucleotides not matched to a gene: 4.

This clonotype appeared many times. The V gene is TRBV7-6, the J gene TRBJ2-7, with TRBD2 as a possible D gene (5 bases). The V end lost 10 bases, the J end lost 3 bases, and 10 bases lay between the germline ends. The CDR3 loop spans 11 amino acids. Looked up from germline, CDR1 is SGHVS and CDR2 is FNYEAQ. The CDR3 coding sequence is TGTGCCATTACAGAGGGCTACGAGCAGTACTTC. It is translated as CAITEGYEQYF.